Shown below are 21 T cell receptor beta chains from a single sample sequenced in a study of a mutant IDH1 vaccine in newly diagnosed glioma. Sequenced by immunoSEQ multiplex PCR; TCRdb stores in-frame clones only, minus some. In the table there are 12,000 to 15,000 clones, 80% to 90% of which are singletons. Described time point: baseline, week 1 (first vaccination visit). The treatment: pre-vaccination baseline after standard-of-care therapy. The sequenced sample was PBMCs, obtained from a glioma patient treated with radiotherapy, temozolomide or both. The receptors stem from a woman aged 40 to 49 with glioma. Some clones in this sample may be carry-over from other donors' samples.

V is TRBV18 and J is TRBJ1-3; TRBD1 agrees at 8 bases. This CDR3 comprises 15 residues. V lost 5 bases to trimming and J lost 2 bases; unmatched junction nucleotides: 5. CDR1 and CDR2 from the germline V gene are KGHSH and LQKENI. This CDR3 reads CASSLRTGPGNTIYF. In DNA, the CDR3 is TGTGCCAGCTCATTACGGACAGGGCCTGGAAACACCATATATTTT. Complete variable domain (other parts from reference TRBV18 and TRBJ1-3): NAGVMQNPRHLVRRRGQEARLRCSPMKGHSHVYWYRQLPEEGLKFMVYLQKENIIDESGMPKERFSAEFPKEGPSILRIQQVVRGDSAAYFCASSLRTGPGNTIYFGEGSWLTVV.

The V gene is TRBV7-9, the J gene TRBJ1-6; D is unclear. Germline loops: CDR1 SEHNR, CDR2 FQNEAQ (reference sequence). Trimming shortened V by 2 bases and J by 3 bases, and 14 bases separated the two germline ends. This CDR3 has 17 residues. The CDR3 spells CASSLQGPTLYNSPLHF. CDR3 bases: TGTGCCAGCAGCTTACAAGGACCGACACTCTATAATTCACCCCTCCACTTT.

The chain recombines TRBV27 with TRBJ1-5; 7 nucleotides line up with TRBD1. Germline V CDR1 and CDR2: MNHEY, SMNVEV (reference sequence). V trimming: 3 bases; J trimming: 4 bases; junction bases outside the gene matches: 3. The CDR3 covers 14 residues. CDR3 in amino acids: CASSFQGGNQPQHF. CDR3 nucleotides: TGTGCCAGCAGTTTTCAGGGGGGGAATCAGCCCCAGCATTTT.

This chain joins TRBV5-1 and TRBJ1-6; D not certain. The V and J ends lost 0 bases and 0 bases respectively, with 10 bases between them. In germline, CDR1 is SGHRS, CDR2 YFSETQ. There are 17 residues in the CDR3. CDR3 sequence: CASSLERLSSYNSPLHF. In DNA, the CDR3 is TGCGCCAGCAGCTTGGAACGGCTAAGCTCCTATAATTCACCCCTCCACTTT.

The chain uses TRBV7-9 and TRBJ2-1, with 7 bases identical to TRBD2. Trimming cost V 5 bases and J 4 bases; bases outside gene matches: 11. Per germline, CDR1 SEHNR and CDR2 FQNEAQ (reference sequence). CDR3 length: 16 residues. The chain's CDR3 is CASSPRKGGGYNEQFF. The CDR3 region has the DNA TGTGCCAGCAGCCCGCGCAAGGGCGGGGGTTACAATGAGCAGTTCTTC.

The chain links TRBV6-6 to TRBJ2-7; D is unresolved. V shed 6 bases and J shed 6 bases, with 12 bases lying between them. The CDR3 is 12 amino acids. Germline CDR1 MNHNY, CDR2 SVGAGI (reference sequence). The CDR3 sequence: CASSQDVLEQYF. CDR3 bases: TGTGCCAGCAGCCAGGACGTCCTCGAGCAGTACTTC.

The chain recombines TRBV7-2 with TRBJ2-1; D unresolved. Trimming left V 1 base short and J 3 bases short, with 7 bases between. The CDR3 totals 14 residues. The germline V gene encodes CDR1 SGHTA and CDR2 FQGNSA. CDR3 sequence reads: CASSLGTVYNEQFF. The CDR3 DNA follows: TGTGCCAGCAGCTTAGGGACGGTCTACAATGAGCAGTTCTTC.

The V gene is TRBV5-1, the J gene TRBJ2-7; TRBD1 aligns across 7 bases. V lost 0 bases, J lost 5 bases, and 5 bases stayed unmatched. Per germline, CDR1 SGHRS and CDR2 YFSETQ. The CDR3 consists of 14 residues. The DNA of the CDR3 is TGCGCCAGCAGCTTGGAAAGGGGGCGAAACGAGCAGTACTTC. The encoded protein is CASSLERGRNEQYF.

The chain employs TRBV10-2 and TRBJ2-7, with D possibly TRBD1 on 6 matching bases. This CDR3 has 14 residues. Trimming removed 5 bases at V and 7 bases at J, with 18 bases between. Per germline, CDR1 WSHSY and CDR2 SAAADI. In DNA, the CDR3 is TGCGCCAGCAGTTTGACAGGAGACCTCTTGGAGCAGTACTTC. Protein: CASSLTGDLLEQYF.

The chain is built from TRBV4-1 and TRBJ2-3; D assignment may be TRBD1 or TRBD2 (6 bases each). The CDR3 is made up of 16 amino acids. V lost 0 bases and J 8 bases, leaving 18 bases between the germline ends. CDR1 is MGHRA and CDR2 is YSYEKL in the germline V gene. DNA for the CDR3: TGCGCCAGCAGCCAAGATGGGGGGCAGGGCAGGGGTACGCAGTATTTT. Protein product: CASSQDGGQGRGTQYF.

V and J are TRBV14 and TRBJ2-7; 7 bases match TRBD2. Germline CDR1 SGHDN, CDR2 FVKESK. The trim removed 5 bases at V and 4 bases at J, leaving 11 bases unmatched. The CDR3 runs 15 residues. DNA for the CDR3: TGTGCCAGCAGCTTTCGGGGAGCGGGGCCATACGAGCAGTACTTC. Protein sequence: CASSFRGAGPYEQYF.

J is TRBJ1-1 and V is TRBV6-5; TRBD1 matches at 7 bases. Per germline, CDR1 MNHEY and CDR2 SVGAGI. Trimming took 8 bases from V and 9 from J; bases not matched to a gene: 18. CDR3 size: 15 residues. CDR3 DNA: TGTGCCAGCTTGCCGGGGGGGCAGGGGGGTATGAAAGCTTTCTTT. It specifies CASLPGGQGGMKAFF.

The genes are TRBV7-8 and TRBJ2-7; 13 bases agree with TRBD2. The V segment lost 3 bases and the J segment 6 bases; nucleotides outside the gene matches: 8. Germline V gene data show CDR1 as SGHVS and CDR2 as FQNEAQ. This CDR3 comprises 16 residues. CDR3 loop: CASSLMGLAGRGEQYF. CDR3 DNA sequence: TGTGCCAGCAGCTTGATGGGACTAGCGGGAAGAGGCGAGCAGTACTTC.

This clone was seen more than once but under ten times. The chain employs TRBV7-9 and TRBJ1-1; perhaps TRBD1 as D (6 bases). Deletions cut 5 bases from V and 4 bases from J, with 14 bases between. The length of the CDR3 is 14 residues. The V gene's germline CDR1 is SEHNR and CDR2 FQNEAQ (reference sequence). CDR3 bases: TGTGCCAGCAGCCAAGAGGGGGTGGGCACTGAAGCTTTCTTT. Translation gives CASSQEGVGTEAFF. Filled out from reference TRBV7-9 and TRBJ1-1, the complete variable domain reads DTGVSQNPRHKITKRGQNVTFRCDPISEHNRLYWYRQTLGQGPEFLTYFQNEAQLEKSRLLSDRFSAERPKGSFSTLEIQRTEQGDSAMYLCASSQEGVGTEAFFGQGTRLTVV.

V gene TRBV11-2 combines with J gene TRBJ1-2; no reliable D call. Deletions cut 1 base from V and 2 bases from J, with 11 bases between. The CDR3 has 15 residues. Germline CDR1 SGHAT, CDR2 FQNNGV. The CDR3 nucleotides read TGTGCCAGCAGCTTAGCTCCAGGCGTAAACTATGGCTACACCTTC. As protein: CASSLAPGVNYGYTF. The full variable domain, its missing parts supplied by reference TRBV11-2 and TRBJ1-2, is EAGVAQSPRYKIIEKRQSVAFWCNPISGHATLYWYQQILGQGPKLLIQFQNNGVVDDSQLPKDRFSAERLKGVDSTLKIQPAKLEDSAVYLCASSLAPGVNYGYTFGSGTRLTVV.

The V and J genes are TRBV5-4 and TRBJ1-2, with D perhaps matching TRBD1 (5 bases). Germline-derived CDR1 and CDR2 are SGHNT and YYREEE (reference sequence). The CDR3 runs to 13 residues. V was cut by 0 bases and J by 8 bases, with 11 bases left in between. CDR3 bases: TGTGCCAGCAGCTTGGTACGGGGGGGAGGCTACACCTTC. It encodes CASSLVRGGGYTF.

The genes are TRBV27 and TRBJ1-5, with 8 bases matching TRBD1. This CDR3 has 14 amino acids. From germline, CDR1 is MNHEY and CDR2 SMNVEV (reference sequence). The junction had 6 bases not matched to a gene; V was cut back by 6 bases and J by 5 bases. CDR3 bases: TGTGCCAGCAGAACAACAGGGGGGCATCAGCCCCAGCATTTT. Translating gives CASRTTGGHQPQHF.

The rearrangement joins TRBV9 to TRBJ2-2; no clear D. This CDR3 is built from 16 residues. V lost 4 bases and J lost 0, with 13 bases in between. Germline loops: CDR1 SGDLS, CDR2 YYNGEE. CDR3 in DNA: TGTGCCAGCAGCCCAATAGAGGTAGCGAACACCGGGGAGCTGTTTTTT. This gives the protein CASSPIEVANTGELFF.

The chain carries TRBV4-1 and TRBJ2-1, with 11 bases identical to TRBD2. V lost 1 base and J lost 3; bases outside the gene matches: 2. The CDR3 covers 16 residues. From germline, CDR1 is MGHRA and CDR2 YSYEKL. Here the CDR3 reads CASSQGGTSGYNEQFF. DNA of the CDR3: TGCGCCAGCAGCCAAGGTGGGACTAGCGGCTACAATGAGCAGTTCTTC.

This clone was observed once. This rearrangement joins TRBV28 to TRBJ1-5, with a possible D match to TRBD1 (5 bases). CDR3 length equals 14 residues. V was pared by 7 bases and J by 0 bases, with 10 bases between. Germline values: CDR1 MDHEN, CDR2 SYDVKM. The CDR3 DNA is TGTGCCAGCACCCGGGACGGTAGCAATCAGCCCCAGCATTTT. Translation: CASTRDGSNQPQHF.

The gene calls are TRBV5-6 and TRBJ1-1; no firm D call. Germline CDR1 and CDR2: SGHDT and YYEEEE. V was shortened by 0 bases and J by 0 bases, with 6 bases between the two germline ends. CDR3 length equals 14 residues. CDR3 nucleotide sequence: TGTGCCAGCAGCTTGGGGGCAGTGAACACTGAAGCTTTCTTT. This codes for CASSLGAVNTEAFF. The full variable domain, completed using reference TRBV5-6 and TRBJ1-1, is DAGVTQSPTHLIKTRGQQVTLRCSPKSGHDTVSWYQQALGQGPQFIFQYYEEEERQRGNFPDRFSGHQFPNYSSELNVNALLLGDSALYLCASSLGAVNTEAFFGQGTRLTVV.